This TCR beta chain came from a study of blood T cell repertoires in COVID-19 (dated by TCRdb to 2019 to 2021). About the full investigation: Samples covering the acute and convalescent phases of COVID-19 were provided by collaborators in the United States, Italy and Spain. The repertoires were released in a freely available public database meant as a resource for research on the immune response to SARS-CoV-2. The prospective study material was composed of cDNA or gDNA derived from T cells, B-cell-depleted T cells, or PBMCs. Where HLA class I and class II types were available, the types were taken from metadata supplied by the sample provider, not from assay-based typing. The sample metadata nearly always contained a de-identified subject ID, COVID-19 status, age in years and sex. The samples were drawn from two sources: the first 160 participants of the ongoing ImmuneRACE study, and over 950 subjects contributed by 6 global collaborators. Subjects who had been exposed to COVID-19, were actively infected with it, or had recovered from it provided the deeply sampled blood TCRbeta repertoires that made up the dataset.

Comments on this clone: Its binding antigen is unknown. Base-call qualities are not available, and no considerably larger clone is one nucleotide away.

TCRbeta CDR3 regions were amplified from genomic DNA by means of the immunoSEQ Assay, a bias-controlled multiplex PCR. The published analysis was carried out like this. Within the assay, amplification of reference gene primers was used to estimate how many nucleated cells each sample contained. To quantify the absolute abundance of each unique TCRbeta CDR3 rearrangement, sequence reads were collapsed and filtered. For each sample, productive Simpson clonality was calculated by taking the square root of Simpson's diversity index across productive rearrangements. TCRdb retrieved this table from immuneACCESS and kept in-frame rearrangements only. Not all clones are present; in checked studies, unresolved V genes account for under half, and no reason is known for the remainder. V, J and clone size derive from that table, while D and trimming were established from the DNA sequence. Within this sample are hundreds of thousands of clones, with 80% to 90% of them counted one time only. Clones ranked in the top ten supply approximately 1.2% of the sample.

V loses 5 bases of germline sequence and J loses 3 bases, and the interval between the two ends is 16 bases. The germline V gene (reference sequence) yields LNHDA for CDR1 and SQIVND for CDR2. From the cysteine through the phenylalanine, the CDR3 covers 15 amino acids. The CDR3 DNA has 45 bases and is translated from base 1. Enrolling through a virtual design, the prospective study's participants ranged in age from roughly 18 to 100 years and lived across some 22 United States geographic areas. To assign participants to cohorts, the prospective study relied on clinical history that participants themselves reported in a screening survey and a study questionnaire. Recovered participants in ImmuneRACE Cohort 3 were defined by two consecutive negative NP/OP PCR tests, clearance by a healthcare professional, or resolution of symptoms. Each participant in the prospective study had whole blood, serum and a nasopharyngeal or oropharyngeal swab collected by mobile phlebotomists. Over a roughly two-month period, participants in the prospective study had the option of providing additional blood draws and questionnaires. Before DNA extraction, prospective study blood samples were shipped either frozen or at room temperature.

Overall study results and their limits: Clinical and demographic metadata were provided uncurated, with the amount varying by source and participant.

The specimen sequenced was PBMCs or T cells enriched from blood (not recorded which). This clonotype was sampled from a man younger than 40 who had recovered from COVID-19. The receptor chain draws on TRBV19 and TRBJ1-2; the D gene is not confidently resolved. The DNA sequence is as follows: TGTGCCAGTAGTGAATGGAGGGAGTTTCACTATGGCTACACCTTC. This yields the protein CASSEWREFHYGYTF.